This entry is about one T cell receptor beta chain. Original handling: Cell counts per sample came from amplifying reference gene primers. Data came from immunoSEQ multiplex PCR; TCRdb stores just in-frame clones and leaves some out. Clonal size and the V and J genes are those of that table, whereas D and trimming came from the DNA. Here the sample spans 90,000 to 110,000 clones, less than 90% being singletons. This record comes from a study of blood T cell repertoires in COVID-19. Overall study context: The United States, Italy and Spain provided the acute and convalescent COVID-19 samples. T cells, B-cell-depleted T cells, or PBMCs supplied cDNA or gDNA.

V was shortened by 2 bases and J by 3 bases, with 13 bases between the two germline ends. The CDR3 contains 15 residues. Per germline, CDR1 SGHTA and CDR2 FQGTGA. Sequencing was done on a sample of peripheral blood. This clonotype was sampled from a man over 45 with acute or convalescent COVID-19. The chain links TRBV7-3 to TRBJ1-1, with unresolved D. CDR3 loop: CASSLAGELYTEAFF. In nucleotides, the CDR3 is TGTGCCAGCAGCTTAGCCGGAGAGCTGTACACTGAAGCTTTCTTT.